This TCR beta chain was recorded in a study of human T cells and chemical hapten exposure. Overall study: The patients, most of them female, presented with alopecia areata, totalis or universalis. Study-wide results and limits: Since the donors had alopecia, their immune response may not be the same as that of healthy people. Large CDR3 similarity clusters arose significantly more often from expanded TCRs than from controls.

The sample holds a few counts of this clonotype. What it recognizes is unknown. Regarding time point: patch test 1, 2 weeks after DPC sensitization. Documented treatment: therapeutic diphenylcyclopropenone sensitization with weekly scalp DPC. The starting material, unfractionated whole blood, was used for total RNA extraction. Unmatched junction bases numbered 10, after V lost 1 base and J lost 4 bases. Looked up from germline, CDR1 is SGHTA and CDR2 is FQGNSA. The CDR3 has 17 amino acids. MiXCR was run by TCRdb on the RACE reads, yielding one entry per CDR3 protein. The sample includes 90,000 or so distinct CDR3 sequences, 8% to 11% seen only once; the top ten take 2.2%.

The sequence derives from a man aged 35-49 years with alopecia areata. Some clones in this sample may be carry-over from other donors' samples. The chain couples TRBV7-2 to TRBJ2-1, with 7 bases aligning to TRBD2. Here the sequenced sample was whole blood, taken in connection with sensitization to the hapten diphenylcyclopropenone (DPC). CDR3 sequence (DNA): TGTGCCAGCAGCTTAGGCCGGTCCGGGGGACTATACAATGAGCAGTTCTTC. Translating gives CASSLGRSGGLYNEQFF.